The TCR beta chain described here comes from a study of blood T cell repertoires in COVID-19 (dated by TCRdb to 2018 to 2021). Regarding the research as a whole: The collaborator samples originated in the United States, Italy and Spain and spanned the acute and convalescent phases of COVID-19. The prospective study material was composed of cDNA or gDNA derived from T cells, B-cell-depleted T cells, or PBMCs. Subjects who had been exposed to COVID-19, were actively infected with it, or had recovered from it provided the deeply sampled blood TCRbeta repertoires that made up the dataset. The repertoires were released in a freely available public database meant as a resource for research on the immune response to SARS-CoV-2. The samples were drawn from two sources: the first 160 participants of the ongoing ImmuneRACE study, and some 1,300 subjects contributed by 6 global collaborators. The sample metadata nearly always contained a de-identified subject ID, COVID-19 status, age in years and sex. HLA class I and class II types, where available, came from metadata supplied by the sample provider rather than from assay-based typing.

TCRbeta CDR3 regions were amplified from genomic DNA by means of the immunoSEQ Assay, a bias-controlled multiplex PCR. In the authors' own workflow: The number of nucleated cells in each sample was estimated by amplification of reference gene primers within the assay. Sequence reads were collapsed and filtered to measure the absolute abundance of every unique TCRbeta CDR3 rearrangement. For each sample, productive Simpson clonality was calculated as the square root of Simpson's diversity index across productive rearrangements. TCRdb took this table from immuneACCESS and kept in-frame rearrangements with V and J called. Such tables lack part of the clones; where checked against another copy, unresolved V genes explain under half of the gap, and the rest is unexplained. V and J calls and clone size are copied from that table; D and trimming were computed from the DNA. For this sample the table gives over 120,000 clones, of which 60% to 85% were detected only once. More than 3.5% of the sample rests with the top ten.

Broad study findings and their caveats: The quantity of clinical and demographic metadata differed by source and by participant and was supplied without curation.

Turning to this clone: The target of this receptor is not known. It has no much larger one-base neighbor in the sample; base qualities were not kept.

The CDR3 contains 15 residues, cysteine and phenylalanine counted. CDR3 DNA is the only sequence kept; it has 45 bases, read in frame from the first base. Trimming takes 0 bases from V and 7 bases from J, and the germline ends sit 12 bases apart. The germline V gene (reference sequence) gives CDR1 as LGHDT and CDR2 as YNNKEL. The collaborating institutions used their own protocols to collect whole blood in K2EDTA tubes. For TCRbeta analysis, collaborator samples were shipped as frozen whole blood, as isolated PBMCs, or as DNA extracted from either sample type. This clonotype was obtained from an elderly woman with active or convalescent COVID-19. The rearranged chain carries TRBV3-1 (or the pseudogene TRBV3-2) and TRBJ2-2, with no confidently assigned D gene. Sequencing was carried out using peripheral blood. The nucleotide sequence is TGTGCCAGCAGCCAAGATTCGAATAGAGTCGGGGAGCTGTTTTTT. Its translation reads: CASSQDSNRVGELFF.